This T cell receptor beta chain comes out of a study of T cell changes during pregnancy in multiple sclerosis. Only in-frame clones appear in the TCRdb table, and some are missing; sequencing was by immunoSEQ multiplex PCR. The sample contains around 95,000 clones, roughly 94% of which appear only once. V shed 7 bases, J shed 4 bases, and the junction held 9 bases outside the gene matches. The CDR3 runs 14 residues. Germline V CDR1 and CDR2: SNHLY, FYNNEI. This chain connects TRBV2 to TRBJ2-7; 8 nucleotides align to TRBD2. The source is a female donor in good health, enrolled as a control in a pregnancy study. Specimen: peripheral blood, collected after pregnancy. Here the CDR3 reads CASTREGQRYEQYF. CDR3 nucleotides: TGTGCCAGCACTCGGGAGGGCCAGAGATACGAGCAGTACTTC.